This TCR beta chain was profiled in a study of T cells in Graves' hyperthyroidism and ophthalmopathy. Study-level points and caveats: Most clonotypes expanded in thyroid above 0.001 were likewise present in blood. Through a model of 13 V-J features, ophthalmopathy was separated from stable hyperthyroidism.

No ophthalmopathy progression within 18 months constituted stable Graves' hyperthyroidism. Orbital computed tomography and thyroid ultrasound, together with serum TRAb and thyroxine and clinical symptoms, were used for diagnoses. Remarks on this clonotype: Its antigen is not known.

TCR beta CDR3 region amplification was performed from RNA transcripts. A set of HTBI primers served as the primers for a first-round RT-PCR of the TCR CDR3. One entry per CDR3 protein, called by TCRdb with MiXCR from the multiplex PCR reads. The sample has roughly 420,000 distinct CDR3 sequences, 15% to 18% seen once. This receptor was identified in a woman younger than 35 with Graves' hyperthyroidism. The sample comprised blood.

DNA for the CDR3: TGTGCCAGTAGTATAGGTGGTAGGCTAGCGGGAGGAGAGCAGTACTTC. It specifies CASSIGGRLAGGEQYF. The chain combines TRBV19 with TRBJ2-7; 11 bases fit TRBD2. The CDR3 runs 16 residues. Germline V gene data show CDR1 as LNHDA and CDR2 as SQIVND (reference sequence). V lost 1 base, J lost 7 bases, and 9 bases stayed unmatched.